This T cell receptor beta chain was recovered during a study of T-cell reconstitution after alpha-beta-depleted transplantation in children. There are many counts of this clonotype. The authors prepared the TCRbeta library with unique molecular identifiers. TCRdb recomputed calls from the PCR reads with MiXCR, one row per CDR3 protein. The sample yields about 110,000 distinct CDR3 sequences, 10% seen once. The CDR3 loop spans 17 amino acids. Trimming shortened V by 0 bases and J by 2 bases, and 14 bases separated the two germline ends. From germline, CDR1 is LGHDT and CDR2 YNNKEL (reference sequence).

V is TRBV3-1 and J is TRBJ2-1; D possibly uses TRBD1 or TRBD2 (5 bases each). Sample: PBMCs from the stem cell graft donor, taken from the stem cell graft. The sequence derives from a human donor who donated a stem cell graft to a child with acute lymphoblastic leukemia. CDR3 bases: TGTGCCAGCAGCCAAGATCAAGGGACGGGAACCTACAATGAGCAGTTCTTC. Its translation is CASSQDQGTGTYNEQFF.